The sequence of this TCR beta chain was determined in a study of beta chain features in type 1 diabetes. Across the whole study: All samples combined gave 107,917,701 sorted cells for examination. Findings and limits, study-wide: Moderate but significant shortening of TCRB CDR3s was recorded in all four CD4+ subsets from Type 1 diabetes patients. At VDJ recombination sites, type 1 diabetes patients had fewer insertions and more deleted nucleotides.

The study reverse transcribed the entire isolated RNA, so it sequenced expressed TCRB transcripts. Average reads for naive, central memory and regulatory T cell samples were about 3.57 million. Clones were sequenced by immunoSEQ multiplex PCR, and TCRdb holds only the in-frame ones, with some missing. The sample holds hundreds of thousands of clones; 10% to 15% are singletons and the top ten take 0.008% to 0.011%. This clone was counted only a few times. Antigen specificity is unknown. In germline, CDR1 is MGHRA, CDR2 YSYEKL. This CDR3 spans 16 amino acids. V lost 3 bases, J lost 7 bases, and 8 bases stayed unmatched.

The sequence was obtained from a woman younger than 30 with type 1 diabetes. Sequenced material: naive CD4+ T cells from blood. The rearrangement links TRBV4-1 to TRBJ1-4; TRBD1 aligns across 10 bases. The CDR3 region has the DNA TGCGCCAGCAGCCAGGTTGACAGGGGGCGCGGTGAAAAACTGTTTTTT. Amino acid sequence: CASSQVDRGRGEKLFF.